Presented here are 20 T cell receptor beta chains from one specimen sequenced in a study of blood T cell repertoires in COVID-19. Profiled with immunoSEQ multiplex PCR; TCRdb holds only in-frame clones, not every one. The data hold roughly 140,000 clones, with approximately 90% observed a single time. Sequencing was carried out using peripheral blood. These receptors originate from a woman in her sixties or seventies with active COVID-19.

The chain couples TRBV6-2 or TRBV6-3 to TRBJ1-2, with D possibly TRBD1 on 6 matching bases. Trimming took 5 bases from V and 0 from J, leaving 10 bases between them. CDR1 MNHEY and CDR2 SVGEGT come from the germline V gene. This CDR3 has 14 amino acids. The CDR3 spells CASSKTGPNYGYTF. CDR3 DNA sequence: TGTGCCAGCAGTAAGACAGGCCCTAACTATGGCTACACCTTC.

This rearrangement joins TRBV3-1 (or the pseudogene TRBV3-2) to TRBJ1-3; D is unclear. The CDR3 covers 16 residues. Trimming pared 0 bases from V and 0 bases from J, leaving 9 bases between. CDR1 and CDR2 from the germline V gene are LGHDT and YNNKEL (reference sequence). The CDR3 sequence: CASSQDARVSGNTIYF. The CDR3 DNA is TGTGCCAGCAGCCAAGATGCCCGGGTCTCTGGAAACACCATATATTTT.

CDR3 region: CASRTGANEQFF. CDR3 in DNA: TGTGCCAGCAGAACAGGGGCCAATGAGCAGTTCTTC. The V gene is TRBV6-5, the J gene TRBJ2-1; TRBD1 matches at 7 bases. J lost 6 bases, V lost 6 bases, and 2 bases had no gene match. From germline, CDR1 is MNHEY and CDR2 SVGAGI. The CDR3 loop spans 12 amino acids.

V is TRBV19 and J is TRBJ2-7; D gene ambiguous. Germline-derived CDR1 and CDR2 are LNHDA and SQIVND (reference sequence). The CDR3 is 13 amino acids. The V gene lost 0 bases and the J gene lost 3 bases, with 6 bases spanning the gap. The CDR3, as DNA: TGTGCCAGTAGTATAGATGGCAGCTACGAGCAGTACTTC. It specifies CASSIDGSYEQYF.

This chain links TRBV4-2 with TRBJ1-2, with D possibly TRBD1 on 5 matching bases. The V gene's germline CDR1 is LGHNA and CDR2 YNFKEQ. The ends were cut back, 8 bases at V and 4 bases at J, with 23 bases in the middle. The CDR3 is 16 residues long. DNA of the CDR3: TGTGCCAGCGAACCCGGGGGGGGTGGTGCCGGCTATGGCTACACCTTC. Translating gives CASEPGGGGAGYGYTF.

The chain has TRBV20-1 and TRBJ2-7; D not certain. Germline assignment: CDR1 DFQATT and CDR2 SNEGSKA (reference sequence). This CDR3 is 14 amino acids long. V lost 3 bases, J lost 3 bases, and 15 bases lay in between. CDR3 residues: CSASLTVRGYEQYF. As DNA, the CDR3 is TGCAGTGCTAGTCTTACTGTTCGAGGCTACGAGCAGTACTTC.

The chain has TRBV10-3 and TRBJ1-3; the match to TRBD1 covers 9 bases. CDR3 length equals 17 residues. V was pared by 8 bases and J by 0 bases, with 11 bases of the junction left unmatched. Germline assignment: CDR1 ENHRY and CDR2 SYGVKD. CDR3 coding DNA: TGTGCCATCGGAGGGGGACAGGGCCTCGGCTCTGGAAACACCATATATTTT. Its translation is CAIGGGQGLGSGNTIYF.

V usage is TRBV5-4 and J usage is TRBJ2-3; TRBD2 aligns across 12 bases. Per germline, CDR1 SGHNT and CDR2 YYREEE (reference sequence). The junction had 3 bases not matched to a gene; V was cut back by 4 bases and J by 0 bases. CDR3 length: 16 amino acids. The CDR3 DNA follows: TGTGCCAGCAGCGGGGGGACTAGCGGGAGCACAGATACGCAGTATTTT. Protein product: CASSGGTSGSTDTQYF.

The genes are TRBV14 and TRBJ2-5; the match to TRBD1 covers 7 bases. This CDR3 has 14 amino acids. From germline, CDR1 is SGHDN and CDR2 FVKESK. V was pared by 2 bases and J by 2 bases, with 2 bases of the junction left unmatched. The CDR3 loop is CASSQNRGQETQYF. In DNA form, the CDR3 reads TGTGCCAGCAGCCAAAACAGGGGACAAGAGACCCAGTACTTC.

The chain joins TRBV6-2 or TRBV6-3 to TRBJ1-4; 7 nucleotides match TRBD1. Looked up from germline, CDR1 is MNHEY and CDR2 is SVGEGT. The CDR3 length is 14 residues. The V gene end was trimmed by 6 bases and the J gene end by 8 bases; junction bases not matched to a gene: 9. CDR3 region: CASSPRGFREKLFF. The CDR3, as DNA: TGTGCCAGCAGCCCCAGGGGGTTTCGGGAAAAACTGTTTTTT.

The CDR3, as DNA: TGTGCCAGCAGTTACTCAGTCGCGGGGCAGTTCTTC. Protein sequence: CASSYSVAGQFF. The chain employs TRBV6-2 or TRBV6-3 and TRBJ2-1, with TRBD2 as a possible D gene (5 bases). In germline, CDR1 is MNHEY, CDR2 SVGEGT. Trimming left V 0 bases short and J 12 bases short, with 9 bases between. This CDR3 is built from 12 residues.

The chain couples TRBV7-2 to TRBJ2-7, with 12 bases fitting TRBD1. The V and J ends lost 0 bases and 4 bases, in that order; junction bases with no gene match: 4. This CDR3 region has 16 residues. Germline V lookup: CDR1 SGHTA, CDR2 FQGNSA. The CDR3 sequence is CASSLAGTGGQYEQYF. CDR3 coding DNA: TGTGCCAGCAGCTTAGCCGGGACAGGGGGCCAGTACGAGCAGTACTTC.

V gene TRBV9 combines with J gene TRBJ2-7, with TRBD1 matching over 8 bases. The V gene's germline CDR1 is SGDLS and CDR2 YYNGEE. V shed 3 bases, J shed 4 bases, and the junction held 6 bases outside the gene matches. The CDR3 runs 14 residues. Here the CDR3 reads CASSAGTGVYEQYF. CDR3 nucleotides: TGTGCCAGCAGCGCCGGGACAGGAGTTTACGAGCAGTACTTC. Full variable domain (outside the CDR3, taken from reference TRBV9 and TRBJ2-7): DSGVTQTPKHLITATGQRVTLRCSPRSGDLSVYWYQQSLDQGLQFLIQYYNGEERAKGNILERFSAQQFPDLHSELNLSSLELGDSALYFCASSAGTGVYEQYFGPGTRLTVT.

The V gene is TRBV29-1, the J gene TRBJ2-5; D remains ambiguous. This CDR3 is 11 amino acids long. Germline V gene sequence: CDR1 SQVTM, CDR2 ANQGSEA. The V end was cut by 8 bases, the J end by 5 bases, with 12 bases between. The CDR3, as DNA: TGCAGCTGCACTTCTTGGGAGACCCAGTACTTC. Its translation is CSCTSWETQYF.

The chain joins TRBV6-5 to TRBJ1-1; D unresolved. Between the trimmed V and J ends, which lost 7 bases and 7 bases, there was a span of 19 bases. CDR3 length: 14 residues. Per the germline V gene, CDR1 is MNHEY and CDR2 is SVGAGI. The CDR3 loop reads CASTKSGFVNEAFF. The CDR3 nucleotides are TGTGCCAGCACAAAGTCGGGTTTTGTAAATGAAGCTTTCTTT.

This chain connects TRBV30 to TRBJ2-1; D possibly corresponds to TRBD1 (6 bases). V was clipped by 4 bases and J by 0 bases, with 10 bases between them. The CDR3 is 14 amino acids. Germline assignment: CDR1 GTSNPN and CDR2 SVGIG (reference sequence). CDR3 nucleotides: TGTGCCTGGACAGGGGAGAGCTCCTACAATGAGCAGTTCTTC. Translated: CAWTGESSYNEQFF.

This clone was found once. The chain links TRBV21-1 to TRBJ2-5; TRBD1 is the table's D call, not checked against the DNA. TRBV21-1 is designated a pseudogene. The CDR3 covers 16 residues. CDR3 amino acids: CASSIERTDYQETQYF. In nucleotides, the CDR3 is TGTGCCAGCAGTATCGAACGGACAGACTACCAAGAGACCCAGTACTTC.

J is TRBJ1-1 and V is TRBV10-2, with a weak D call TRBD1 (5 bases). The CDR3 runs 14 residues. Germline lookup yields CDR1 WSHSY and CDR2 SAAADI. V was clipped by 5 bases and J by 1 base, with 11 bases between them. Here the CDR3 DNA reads TGCGCCAGCAGTCGCGGACACTCGAACACTGAAGCTTTCTTT. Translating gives CASSRGHSNTEAFF.

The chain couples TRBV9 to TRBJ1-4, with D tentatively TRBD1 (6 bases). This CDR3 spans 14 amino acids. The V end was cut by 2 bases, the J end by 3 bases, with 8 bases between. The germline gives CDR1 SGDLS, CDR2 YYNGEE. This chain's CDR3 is CASSVGQPNEKLFF. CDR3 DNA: TGTGCCAGCAGCGTTGGACAGCCTAATGAAAAACTGTTTTTT.

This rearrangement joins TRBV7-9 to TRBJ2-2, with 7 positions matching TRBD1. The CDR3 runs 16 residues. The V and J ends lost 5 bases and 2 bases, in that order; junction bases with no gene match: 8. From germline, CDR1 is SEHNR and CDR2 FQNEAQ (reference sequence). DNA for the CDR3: TGTGCCAGCAGCGTTAACGACAGGGAAAACACCGGGGAGCTGTTTTTT. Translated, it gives CASSVNDRENTGELFF.